A single sample is the source of the 32 T cell receptor beta chains below, sequenced in a study of cytomegalovirus exposure and HLA in healthy donors. Using immunoSEQ multiplex PCR, the repertoire was profiled, and TCRdb retains in-frame clones only, with some absent. Counted here are some 180,000 clones, about 81% occurring once; the ten biggest clones make up roughly 1.2%. Sequenced material: PBMCs. These receptors were obtained from a woman aged 25 to 45 in good health and CMV-seronegative.

The chain is built from TRBV5-1 and TRBJ2-7, with TRBD1 identical over 8 bases. This CDR3 has 16 amino acids. Germline trimming cut 5 bases from V and 2 bases from J; bases unmatched to any gene: 12. Germline V gene lookup returns CDR1 SGHRS and CDR2 YFSETQ. CDR3 region: CASSRAGGASPYEQYF. The DNA of the CDR3 is TGCGCCAGCAGTCGAGCAGGGGGCGCGTCCCCCTACGAGCAGTACTTC.

J is TRBJ2-3 and V is TRBV5-1; 7 bases match TRBD2. With 3 bases clipped from V and 10 bases from J, the junction kept 14 bases outside the gene matches. CDR3 length: 15 amino acids. CDR1 and CDR2 (germline): SGHRS, YFSETQ. The CDR3 sequence is CASSYLSGAVEPQYF. The CDR3, as DNA: TGCGCCAGCAGCTACCTAAGCGGGGCGGTAGAGCCGCAGTATTTT.

The chain recombines TRBV13 with TRBJ2-7, with a possible D match to TRBD2 (6 bases). The length of the CDR3 is 15 residues. The germline gives CDR1 PRHDT, CDR2 FYEKMQ (reference sequence). Trimming removed 3 bases at V and 5 bases at J, with 17 bases between. The CDR3 is CASSLQLAPSHEQYF. The DNA for the CDR3 is TGTGCCAGCAGCTTGCAACTAGCCCCTTCCCACGAGCAGTACTTC.

The CDR3 DNA reads as TGTGCCAGCAGCTTCAGCGGCGCTTCCTACGAGCAGTACTTC. Translating gives CASSFSGASYEQYF. This chain links TRBV11-2 with TRBJ2-7; D may be TRBD2 (5 bases). CDR1 and CDR2 (germline): SGHAT, FQNNGV. V dropped 3 bases and J dropped 1 base, with 10 bases sitting between them. This CDR3 has 14 amino acids.

This rearrangement joins TRBV7-6 to TRBJ1-3; 7 nucleotides align to TRBD1. V lost 5 bases to trimming and J lost 2 bases; unmatched junction nucleotides: 3. This CDR3 spans 14 amino acids. CDR1 and CDR2 (germline): SGHVS, FNYEAQ. The CDR3 loop is CASSLDRAGNTIYF. The CDR3, as DNA: TGTGCCAGCAGCCTAGACAGGGCTGGAAACACCATATATTTT. The full variable domain, in which reference TRBV7-6 and TRBJ1-3 provide the parts outside the CDR3, is GAGVSQSPRYKVTKRGQDVALRCDPISGHVSLYWYRQALGQGPEFLTYFNYEAQQDKSGLPNDRFSAERPEGSISTLTIQRTEQRDSAMYRCASSLDRAGNTIYFGEGSWLTVV.

The chain employs TRBV27 and TRBJ2-7, with 11 bases identical to TRBD2. V was pared by 5 bases and J by 7 bases, with 13 bases of the junction left unmatched. The CDR3 extends over 16 amino acids. Germline V gene sequence: CDR1 MNHEY, CDR2 SMNVEV (reference sequence). CDR3 nucleotides: TGTGCCAGCAGTCCCTTAGCGGGGGGGCCTGTGGGAGAGCAGTACTTC. The encoded protein is CASSPLAGGPVGEQYF.

The V and J genes are TRBV7-9 and TRBJ2-3, with TRBD2 matching over 7 bases. Trimming removed 1 base from V and 3 bases from J; junction bases left unmatched: 4. Germline values: CDR1 SEHNR, CDR2 FQNEAQ (reference sequence). This CDR3 is built from 15 residues. The CDR3 is CASSLGGGETDTQYF. The CDR3 DNA reads TGTGCCAGCAGCTTAGGGGGAGGGGAGACAGATACGCAGTATTTT. The whole variable domain, remainder taken from reference TRBV7-9 and TRBJ2-3, is DTGVSQNPRHKITKRGQNVTFRCDPISEHNRLYWYRQTLGQGPEFLTYFQNEAQLEKSRLLSDRFSAERPKGSFSTLEIQRTEQGDSAMYLCASSLGGGETDTQYFGPGTRLTVL.

This chain uses TRBV29-1 with TRBJ1-2; TRBD1 matches at 8 bases. The germline gives CDR1 SQVTM, CDR2 ANQGSEA. CDR3 length: 16 residues. Losses at the gene ends were 4 bases for V and 2 bases for J; bases not matched to a gene: 12. The CDR3 sequence: CSVGGGGAGGNYGYTF. CDR3 nucleotide sequence: TGCAGCGTTGGCGGTGGTGGGGCAGGGGGCAACTATGGCTACACCTTC. Supplemented by reference TRBV29-1 and TRBJ1-2, the full variable domain reads SAVISQKPSRDICQRGTSLTIQCQVDSQVTMMFWYRQQPGQSLTLIATANQGSEATYESGFVIDKFPISRPNLTFSTLTVSNMSPEDSSIYLCSVGGGGAGGNYGYTFGSGTRLTVV.

The chain carries TRBV6-5 and TRBJ1-1; 7 bases agree with TRBD1. The ends lost 6 bases at V and 3 bases at J; junction bases unmatched: 4. Per the germline V gene, CDR1 is MNHEY and CDR2 is SVGAGI. CDR3 length: 13 residues. CDR3 protein: CASRLGGHTEAFF. For the CDR3, the DNA is TGTGCCAGCAGATTAGGGGGCCACACTGAAGCTTTCTTT.

The chain has TRBV19 and TRBJ2-6, with D perhaps matching TRBD2 (6 bases). Between the trimmed V and J ends, which lost 10 bases and 3 bases, there was a span of 10 bases. The CDR3 loop spans 13 amino acids. From germline, CDR1 is LNHDA and CDR2 SQIVND (reference sequence). The CDR3 sequence is CATGGNGANVLTF. CDR3 coding DNA: TGTGCCACCGGAGGGAATGGGGCCAACGTCCTGACTTTC. The full variable domain, in which reference TRBV19 and TRBJ2-6 provide the parts outside the CDR3, is DGGITQSPKYLFRKEGQNVTLSCEQNLNHDAMYWYRQDPGQGLRLIYYSQIVNDFQKGDIAEGYSVSREKKESFPLTVTSAQKNPTAFYLCATGGNGANVLTFGAGSRLTVL.

The chain combines TRBV5-1 with TRBJ1-1; D unresolved. V was trimmed by 3 bases and J by 1 base, leaving 13 bases between them. The CDR3 is 15 residues long. Germline CDR1 is SGHRS and CDR2 is YFSETQ. CDR3 DNA sequence: TGCGCCAGCAGCTACACCTCACCCTCGAACACTGAAGCTTTCTTT. Translating it yields CASSYTSPSNTEAFF.

The chain couples TRBV28 to TRBJ1-5; the match to TRBD1 covers 7 bases. CDR3 length: 15 amino acids. CDR1 is MDHEN, CDR2 SYDVKM, per germline. With V trimmed by 5 bases and J by 6 bases, 10 bases remained unmatched. This chain's CDR3 is CASSPTQGTAQPQHF. CDR3 DNA sequence: TGTGCCAGCAGTCCCACACAGGGGACGGCTCAGCCCCAGCATTTT.

As DNA, the CDR3 is TGCGCCAGCAGCCCCAACCCCATAGCGACCTCCTACGAGCAGTACTTC. This translates into CASSPNPIATSYEQYF. V and J are TRBV4-1 and TRBJ2-7; D might be TRBD2 (5 bases). Germline V gene sequence: CDR1 MGHRA, CDR2 YSYEKL. The ends were cut back, 4 bases at V and 0 bases at J, with 16 bases in the middle. The CDR3 spans 16 residues.

The V call is TRBV7-9, the J call TRBJ2-5; the D gene is possibly TRBD1 (5 bases). Germline V gene data show CDR1 as SEHNR and CDR2 as FQNEAQ (reference sequence). CDR3 size: 13 residues. The V and J ends lost 5 bases and 2 bases respectively, with 9 bases between them. The CDR3 loop is CASSHQGQETQYF. CDR3 coding DNA: TGTGCCAGCAGCCATCAGGGACAAGAGACCCAGTACTTC.

This chain connects TRBV6-1 to TRBJ2-5, with no clear D. CDR1 and CDR2 (germline): MNHNS, SASEGT. The CDR3 is 13 amino acids. Trimming stripped 1 base from V and 1 base from J, with 4 bases between. CDR3 loop: CASSEGSQETQYF. The CDR3 region has the DNA TGTGCCAGCAGTGAAGGCAGCCAAGAGACCCAGTACTTC.

V gene TRBV28 combines with J gene TRBJ2-3; TRBD1 matches at 9 bases. The CDR3 length is 15 residues. Looked up from germline, CDR1 is MDHEN and CDR2 is SYDVKM. V lost 3 bases, J lost 7 bases, and 8 bases stayed unmatched. The CDR3 spells CASSFTGQGRNTQYF. The CDR3, as DNA: TGTGCCAGCAGTTTTACGGGACAGGGACGGAATACGCAGTATTTT.

A note on this clone: At one boundary the junction diverges from the germline segment, which might be a read error. The chain joins TRBV12-5 to TRBJ2-1, with 7 bases identical to TRBD2. This CDR3 is 14 amino acids long. Germline-derived CDR1 and CDR2 are LGHNT and FRNRAP. The DNA of the CDR3 is TGTGCTAGTGTCATCAGCGGGATAGACAATGAACAGTTCTTC. This translates into CASVISGIDNEQFF.

V and J are TRBV7-9 and TRBJ2-1; a possible D gene is TRBD2 (5 bases). This CDR3 spans 14 amino acids. Between the trimmed V and J ends, which lost 1 base and 12 bases, there was a span of 16 bases. CDR1 is SEHNR, CDR2 FQNEAQ, per germline (reference sequence). CDR3 bases: TGTGCCAGCAGCTTAGGGATAGAGGGCCTCGGGCAGTTCTTC. Translated, it gives CASSLGIEGLGQFF.

The rearrangement uses TRBV9 and TRBJ2-7; 8 bases are shared with TRBD1. V lost 0 bases and J lost 8; bases outside the gene matches: 10. This CDR3 comprises 15 residues. Germline CDR1 reads SGDLS; CDR2 reads YYNGEE. The CDR3 here is CASSVEYGQGAKQYF. The CDR3, as DNA: TGTGCCAGCAGCGTAGAGTATGGACAGGGTGCGAAGCAGTACTTC.

The chain couples TRBV19 to TRBJ2-7, with D possibly matching TRBD1 (5 bases). Germline V gene data show CDR1 as LNHDA and CDR2 as SQIVND (reference sequence). The CDR3 is made up of 13 amino acids. The germline V and J ends were trimmed by 7 bases and 3 bases, with 13 bases remaining between them. CDR3: CASTLGQGYEQYF. The DNA for the CDR3 is TGTGCCAGTACCCTGGGGCAGGGCTACGAGCAGTACTTC.

This sequence joins TRBV7-3 and TRBJ2-2; 7 bases are shared with TRBD1. The junction had 4 bases not matched to a gene; V was cut back by 2 bases and J by 1 base. This CDR3 contains 16 residues. From germline, CDR1 is SGHTA and CDR2 FQGTGA. The CDR3 is CASSLFQGVNTGELFF. DNA for the CDR3: TGTGCCAGCAGCTTATTCCAGGGGGTGAACACCGGGGAGCTGTTTTTT.

This clone was detected once. This chain joins TRBV7-3 and TRBJ2-1; 8 bases line up with TRBD1. The CDR3 runs 15 residues. From germline, CDR1 is SGHTA and CDR2 FQGTGA. Trimming at V came to 5 bases and at J to 8 bases, leaving 11 bases not matched to a gene. The CDR3 loop is CASSDSRQGQDEQFF. CDR3 nucleotide sequence: TGTGCCAGCAGCGACTCACGACAGGGGCAGGATGAGCAGTTCTTC.

The chain combines TRBV4-1 with TRBJ1-2, with a weak D call TRBD1 (6 bases). Germline values: CDR1 MGHRA, CDR2 YSYEKL. The V gene lost 0 bases and the J gene lost 4 bases, with 12 bases spanning the gap. The CDR3 runs 15 residues. The CDR3 sequence is CASSQDGTSLYGYTF. In DNA, the CDR3 is TGCGCCAGCAGCCAAGATGGGACATCGCTCTATGGCTACACCTTC.

Worth noting for this clone: The identical CDR3 is also encoded by other nucleotide sequences in the sample. The chain joins TRBV7-9 to TRBJ2-2, with D perhaps matching TRBD1 (5 bases). Per the germline V gene, CDR1 is SEHNR and CDR2 is FQNEAQ (reference sequence). The CDR3 has 12 amino acids. The germline V and J ends were trimmed by 3 bases and 7 bases, with 6 bases remaining between them. The CDR3 region has the DNA TGTGCCAGCAGCTTTAGGGGCGGGGAGCTGTTTTTT. Translating it yields CASSFRGGELFF.

This rearrangement joins TRBV5-1 to TRBJ1-1; D not resolved. V lost 3 bases and J lost 6, with 18 bases in between. Germline lookup yields CDR1 SGHRS and CDR2 YFSETQ. The CDR3 totals 15 residues. This CDR3 reads CASSSPRGSVAEAFF. CDR3 sequence (DNA): TGCGCCAGCAGCTCCCCCCGGGGATCGGTAGCTGAAGCTTTCTTT.

This chain uses TRBV6-1 with TRBJ1-2; D is unresolved. Trimming left V 5 bases short and J 2 bases short, with 12 bases between. Per the germline V gene, CDR1 is MNHNS and CDR2 is SASEGT. CDR3 length: 14 residues. CDR3 sequence reads: CASSFLGGNYGYTF. The DNA for the CDR3 is TGTGCCAGCAGTTTTCTGGGCGGGAACTATGGCTACACCTTC.

The rearrangement joins TRBV5-1 to TRBJ2-1, with D hard to call. Germline CDR1 reads SGHRS; CDR2 reads YFSETQ. The CDR3 contains 13 residues. V lost 2 bases and J 5 bases, leaving 8 bases between the germline ends. CDR3 sequence (DNA): TGCGCCAGCAGCTTATCCGTTGACAATGAGCAGTTCTTC. Encoded protein: CASSLSVDNEQFF.

V is TRBV11-2 and J is TRBJ1-5; possible D gene TRBD1, 6 bases. The CDR3 is made up of 15 amino acids. The germline V gene has CDR1 SGHAT and CDR2 FQNNGV. The ends were cut back, 5 bases at V and 0 bases at J, with 11 bases in the middle. The CDR3 is CASSPGAYSNQPQHF. For the CDR3, the DNA is TGTGCCAGCAGCCCAGGGGCTTATAGCAATCAGCCCCAGCATTTT.

Concerning this clone: The junction differs from germline at one of its ends, possibly a read error. The gene calls are TRBV29-1 and TRBJ2-1; 8 nucleotides agree with TRBD2. Germline lookup yields CDR1 SQVTM and CDR2 ANQGSEA. This CDR3 is built from 11 residues. The CDR3 sequence is CSVRAHGGAVF. The CDR3 DNA reads TGCAGCGTTCGCGCACACGGGGGGGCGGTCTTC.

This clone has more than one count but fewer than ten. The V and J genes are TRBV7-9 and TRBJ2-7, with 11 bases aligning to TRBD1. This CDR3 comprises 14 residues. Germline CDR1 reads SEHNR; CDR2 reads FQNEAQ (reference sequence). V lost 5 bases and J lost 3; bases outside the gene matches: 3. CDR3 DNA: TGTGCCAGCAGCCCCGGGACAGGGGGCTACGAGCAGTACTTC. Its translation: CASSPGTGGYEQYF.

The V call is TRBV11-2, the J call TRBJ2-7, with D tentatively TRBD1 (6 bases). CDR1 SGHAT and CDR2 FQNNGV come from the germline V gene. V lost 5 bases, J lost 2 bases, and 13 bases lay in between. The CDR3 is 14 amino acids. CDR3 bases: TGTGCCAGCAGCCCTGGGACACCTACCTACGAGCAGTACTTC. This gives the protein CASSPGTPTYEQYF.

This clone was observed once. V usage is TRBV20-1 and J usage is TRBJ1-2; 8 positions match TRBD1. CDR1 is DFQATT, CDR2 SNEGSKA, per germline (reference sequence). The CDR3 spans 11 residues. The CDR3 spells CSGQGAGGYTF. The CDR3 nucleotides are TGCAGCGGGCAGGGGGCTGGGGGCTACACCTTC.